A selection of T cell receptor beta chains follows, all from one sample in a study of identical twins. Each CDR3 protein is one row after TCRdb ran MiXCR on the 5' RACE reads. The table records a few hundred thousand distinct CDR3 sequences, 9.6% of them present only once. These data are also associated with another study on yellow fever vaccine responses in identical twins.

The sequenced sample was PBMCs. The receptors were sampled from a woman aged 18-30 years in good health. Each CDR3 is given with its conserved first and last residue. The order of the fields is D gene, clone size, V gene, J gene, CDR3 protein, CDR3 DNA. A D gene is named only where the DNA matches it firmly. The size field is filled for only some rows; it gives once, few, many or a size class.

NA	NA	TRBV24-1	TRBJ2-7	CATSGTTTDEQYF	TGTGCCACCAGTGGAACAACCACAGACGAGCAGTACTTC
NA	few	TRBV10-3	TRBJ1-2	CAITGRQGLYGYTF	TGTGCCATCACGGGACGCCAGGGACTTTATGGCTACACCTTC
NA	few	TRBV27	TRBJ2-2	CAIGPGRYNTGELFF	TGTGCCATAGGCCCCGGCCGCTATAACACCGGGGAGCTGTTTTTT
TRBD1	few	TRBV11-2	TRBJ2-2	CASSRTGQASYGELFF	TGTGCCAGCAGCCGAACGGGACAGGCATCTTACGGGGAGCTGTTTTTT
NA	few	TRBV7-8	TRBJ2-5	CASSHQGETQYF	TGTGCCAGCAGCCACCAGGGAGAGACCCAGTACTTC
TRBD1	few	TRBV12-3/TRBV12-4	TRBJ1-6	CASSDTGTGNSPLHF	TGTGCCAGCAGTGATACCGGGACAGGCAATTCACCCCTCCACTTT
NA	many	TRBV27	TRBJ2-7	CASSFGYTTYEQYF	TGTGCCAGCAGTTTCGGGTACACGACTTACGAGCAGTACTTC
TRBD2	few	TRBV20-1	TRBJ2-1	CSARGGTSGNEQFF	TGCAGTGCCCGAGGGGGGACTAGCGGCAATGAGCAGTTCTTC
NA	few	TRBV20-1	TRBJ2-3	CSARERDGDTQYF	TGCAGTGCTAGAGAGCGGGACGGAGATACGCAGTATTTT
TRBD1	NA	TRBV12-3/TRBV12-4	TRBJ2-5	CASSLSVGQGQETQYF	TGTGCCAGCAGTTTAAGTGTTGGACAGGGACAAGAGACCCAGTACTTC
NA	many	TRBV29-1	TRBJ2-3	CSVLNWGPEELYSTDTQYF	TGCAGCGTTCTCAACTGGGGCCCTGAGGAGTTATATAGCACAGATACGCAGTATTTT
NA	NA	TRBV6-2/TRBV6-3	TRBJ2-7	CASSYLDRWYF	TGTGCCAGCAGTTACTTGGACCGGTGGTACTTC
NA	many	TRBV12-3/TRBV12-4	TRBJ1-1	CASRPGLMNTEAFF	TGTGCCAGCCGGCCGGGGCTAATGAACACTGAAGCTTTCTTT
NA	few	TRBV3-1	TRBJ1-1	CASSREGGGTEAFF	TGTGCCAGCAGCCGGGAGGGAGGGGGCACTGAAGCTTTCTTT
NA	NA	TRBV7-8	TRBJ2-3	CASSLEGGAQGPDTQYF	TGTGCCAGCAGCTTAGAGGGCGGGGCTCAAGGCCCAGATACGCAGTATTTT
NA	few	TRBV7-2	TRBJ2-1	CASSLDGVYNEQFF	TGTGCCAGCAGCTTAGACGGGGTCTACAATGAGCAGTTCTTC
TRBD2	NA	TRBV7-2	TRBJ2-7	CASSPSPIAGGLTPLYF	TGTGCCAGCAGTCCCTCCCCGATAGCGGGAGGGCTCACCCCCCTGTACTTC
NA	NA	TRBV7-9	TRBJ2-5	CASSSSTGLETQYF	TGTGCCAGCAGCTCCTCAACAGGGTTAGAGACCCAGTACTTC
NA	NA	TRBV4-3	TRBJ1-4	CASREGRNNEKLFF	TGCGCCAGCAGGGAGGGACGGAATAATGAAAAACTGTTTTTT
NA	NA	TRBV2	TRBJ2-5	CASSEQQGIGVKTQYF	TGTGCCAGCAGTGAACAACAGGGAATAGGGGTGAAGACCCAGTACTTC
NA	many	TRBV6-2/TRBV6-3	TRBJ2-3	CASSEDSSVDTQYF	TGTGCCAGCAGTGAGGACAGTTCGGTGGATACGCAGTATTTT
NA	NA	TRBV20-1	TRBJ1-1	CSAFLFPDMNTEAFF	TGCAGTGCTTTCCTCTTTCCCGACATGAACACTGAAGCTTTCTTT
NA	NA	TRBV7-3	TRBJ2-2	CASSPYGGGELFF	TGTGCCAGCAGCCCATACGGAGGCGGGGAGCTGTTTTTT
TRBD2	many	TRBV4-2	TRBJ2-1	CASSQEREAYNEQFF	TGTGCCAGCAGCCAAGAGCGGGAGGCCTACAATGAGCAGTTCTTC
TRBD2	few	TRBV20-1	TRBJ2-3	CSATETSGRPDTQYF	TGCAGTGCTACCGAGACTAGCGGGAGGCCAGATACGCAGTATTTT
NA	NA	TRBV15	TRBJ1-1	CATRPSYRDLAGTEAFF	TGTGCCACCAGGCCTAGTTACAGGGACTTGGCAGGGACTGAAGCTTTCTTT
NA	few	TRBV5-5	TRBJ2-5	CASSPDGETQYF	TGTGCCAGCAGCCCGGACGGAGAGACCCAGTACTTC
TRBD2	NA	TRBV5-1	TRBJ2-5	CASSLDGGSQETQYF	TGCGCCAGCAGCTTGGACGGGGGGTCTCAAGAGACCCAGTACTTC
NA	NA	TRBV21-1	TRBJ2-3	CASSNIHSSTDTQYF	TGTGCCAGCAGCAATATACATTCTAGCACAGATACGCAGTATTTT
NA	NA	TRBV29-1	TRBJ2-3	CSVVGARGTDTQYF	TGCAGCGTCGTTGGGGCGAGGGGCACAGATACGCAGTATTTT
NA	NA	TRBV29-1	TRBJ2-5	CSVNRWVGGQETQYF	TGCAGCGTTAATCGTTGGGTGGGGGGCCAAGAGACCCAGTACTTC
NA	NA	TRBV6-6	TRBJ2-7	CASTRTDSREQYF	TGTGCCAGCACCCGGACGGACTCGCGCGAGCAGTACTTC
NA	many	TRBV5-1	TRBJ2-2	CASSPEGAGELFF	TGCGCCAGCAGCCCCGAGGGTGCCGGGGAGCTGTTTTTT
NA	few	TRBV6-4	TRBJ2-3	CASSDSSGGGTDTQYF	TGTGCCAGCAGTGACTCTAGCGGAGGGGGCACAGATACGCAGTATTTT
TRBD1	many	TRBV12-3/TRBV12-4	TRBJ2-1	CASILGGPGTGGYEQFF	TGTGCCAGCATCCTTGGGGGGCCCGGGACAGGGGGTTATGAGCAGTTCTTC
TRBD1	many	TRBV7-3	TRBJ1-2	CASSSDRDYGYTF	TGTGCCAGCAGCTCGGACAGGGACTATGGCTACACCTTC
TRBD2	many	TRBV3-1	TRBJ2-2	CASSHREGREELFF	TGTGCCAGCAGCCATCGGGAGGGTCGGGAGGAGCTGTTTTTT
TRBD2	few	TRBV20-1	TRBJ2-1	CSARDGGRWSSYNEQFF	TGCAGTGCTAGAGATGGCGGGAGGTGGAGCTCCTACAATGAGCAGTTCTTC
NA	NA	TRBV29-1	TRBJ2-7	CSVDVGQGYEQYF	TGCAGCGTTGACGTGGGGCAGGGCTACGAGCAGTACTTC
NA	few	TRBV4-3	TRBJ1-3	CASSEDTGTGNTIYF	TGCGCCAGCAGCGAAGACACAGGGACTGGAAACACCATATATTTT
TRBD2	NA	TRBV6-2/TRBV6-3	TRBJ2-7	CASSYSSGRSYEQYF	TGTGCCAGCAGTTACTCGAGCGGGAGGTCCTACGAGCAGTACTTC